Following are 9 T cell receptor beta chains from one sample sequenced in a study of naive and memory T cell subsets. An equimolar mix of two oligonucleotides served as the beta constant-region primer for TRBC1 and TRBC2. Four rounds of PCR amplified the ligated cDNA using nested alpha and beta constant-region primers plus SP2. TCRdb re-analysed the UMI-ligation and nested PCR reads in MiXCR, keeping a single row per CDR3 protein. The top ten hold around 1.3% of the sample, which has roughly 80,000 distinct CDR3 sequences, 9% seen once. Sequencing was performed on naive CD8+ T cells from blood. The receptor source for this set is a human donor in good health.

This clonotype was seen repeatedly, ten times or more. The chain uses TRBV29-1 and TRBJ2-5; D may be TRBD1 (5 bases). V was clipped by 5 bases and J by 3 bases, with 13 bases between them. CDR1 and CDR2 (germline): SQVTM, ANQGSEA. CDR3 length: 13 amino acids. The CDR3 sequence: CSVPGHGKETQYF. In DNA form, the CDR3 reads TGCAGCGTTCCAGGACACGGAAAAGAGACCCAGTACTTC.

This clonotype was seen a handful of times. The chain has TRBV7-9 and TRBJ2-7; D is unresolved. Deletions cut 1 base from V and 3 bases from J, with 7 bases between. Germline-derived CDR1 and CDR2 are SEHNR and FQNEAQ (reference sequence). CDR3 length equals 13 residues. In DNA form, the CDR3 reads TGTGCCAGCAGCTTAGGTGGTGACTACGAGCAGTACTTC. Protein: CASSLGGDYEQYF.

This clonotype was seen many times. The rearrangement links TRBV4-1 to TRBJ2-3; D might be TRBD2 (6 bases). The V and J ends lost 1 base and 4 bases respectively, with 12 bases between them. The CDR3 is made up of 15 amino acids. Per germline, CDR1 MGHRA and CDR2 YSYEKL. CDR3 loop: CASSQAALAPDTQYF. The CDR3 coding sequence is TGCGCCAGCAGCCAAGCAGCACTAGCCCCAGATACGCAGTATTTT.

Only a few counts were recorded for this clonotype. The chain combines TRBV6-2 or TRBV6-3 with TRBJ1-1; D remains unclear. Germline assignment: CDR1 MNHEY and CDR2 SVGEGT. The CDR3 is made up of 14 amino acids. V was pared by 2 bases and J by 0 bases, with 7 bases between. The CDR3 sequence is CASSYVDLNTEAFF. Written as DNA, the CDR3 is TGTGCCAGCAGTTACGTTGACCTGAACACTGAAGCTTTCTTT.

This clonotype was recorded at least ten times. The rearrangement links TRBV19 to TRBJ2-7, with TRBD2 as a possible D gene (6 bases). Deletions cut 3 bases from V and 3 bases from J, with 15 bases between. The CDR3 consists of 15 residues. In germline, CDR1 is LNHDA, CDR2 SQIVND (reference sequence). The CDR3 sequence: CASSISGSGDYEQYF. CDR3 bases: TGTGCCAGTAGTATCAGTGGCTCGGGGGACTACGAGCAGTACTTC.

This clonotype was seen at least ten times. V is TRBV28 and J is TRBJ2-3, with 9 nucleotides matching TRBD1. The germline gives CDR1 MDHEN, CDR2 SYDVKM. The J segment lost 1 base and the V segment lost 4 bases, leaving 15 bases of the junction unmatched. The CDR3 has 19 residues. CDR3 sequence: CASSSLLSGQGRGTDTQYF. The CDR3 coding sequence is TGTGCCAGCAGTTCCCTACTCTCTGGACAGGGGAGGGGCACAGATACGCAGTATTTT.

This clonotype was seen at least ten times. The chain employs TRBV29-1 and TRBJ2-7, with D unresolved. This CDR3 region has 13 residues. From germline, CDR1 is SQVTM and CDR2 ANQGSEA. V lost 4 bases and J lost 0, with 10 bases in between. For the CDR3, the DNA is TGCAGCGTTGTGGGCGGCAGCTCCTACGAGCAGTACTTC. Encoded protein: CSVVGGSSYEQYF.

In this sample, this clonotype turned up a few times. The chain uses TRBV7-8 and TRBJ2-7; the D gene is possibly TRBD2 (6 bases). Germline V gene data show CDR1 as SGHVS and CDR2 as FQNEAQ. This CDR3 is 13 amino acids long. V lost 5 bases and J 1 base, leaving 9 bases between the germline ends. CDR3 amino acids: CASSVGLSYEQYF. The CDR3 DNA is TGTGCCAGCAGCGTCGGACTATCCTACGAGCAGTACTTC. The full variable domain, with the rest looked up from reference TRBV7-8 and TRBJ2-7, is GAGVSQSPRYKVAKRGQDVALRCDPISGHVSLFWYQQALGQGPEFLTYFQNEAQLDKSGLPSDRFFAERPEGSVSTLKIQRTQQEDSAVYLCASSVGLSYEQYFGPGTRLTVT.

A few counts support this clonotype. This sequence joins TRBV2 and TRBJ2-5; 8 nucleotides match TRBD2. The V and J ends lost 7 bases and 5 bases, in that order; junction bases with no gene match: 6. From germline, CDR1 is SNHLY and CDR2 FYNNEI. CDR3 length: 13 residues. CDR3 sequence reads: CASKLAEEETQYF. In nucleotides, the CDR3 is TGTGCCAGCAAACTAGCGGAGGAGGAGACCCAGTACTTC. Full variable domain (rest looked up from reference TRBV2 and TRBJ2-5): EPEVTQTPSHQVTQMGQEVILRCVPISNHLYFYWYRQILGQKVEFLVSFYNNEISEKSEIFDDQFSVERPDGSNFTLKIRSTKLEDSAMYFCASKLAEEETQYFGPGTRLLVL.